This T cell receptor beta chain was sequenced during a study of T cells after yellow fever vaccination. For this clonotype: Its specificity is unknown.

CDR1 and CDR2 from the germline V gene are MNHEY and SMNVEV (reference sequence). The CDR3 length is 16 residues. V gave up 3 bases and J gave up 1 base, with 10 bases separating them. The study made its TCR cDNA through 5'RACE template switching. That step introduced a universal primer site along with UMIs. TCRdb fed the 5' RACE reads into MiXCR, producing one record per CDR3 protein. The sample yields 150,000 to 200,000 distinct CDR3 sequences, around 8.5% seen once. Study observations and caveats: The presence of abundant clonotypes contaminating from the bulk population was possible in FACS-sorted repertoires. A weaker secondary response peaked on day 5, the primary on day 15. Some clonotypes, a small share, were shared between CD4 and CD8 compartments.

The J gene is TRBJ1-6, the V gene TRBV27; possible D gene TRBD1, 6 bases. Sequencing used CD8+ T cells sorted from PBMCs, obtained 45 days after the yellow fever booster vaccination. The sequence was collected from a man aged 18 to 30 who received the YFV17D yellow fever vaccine. The CDR3 loop is CASSLRGKSYNSPLHF. The CDR3 DNA reads TGTGCCAGCAGTTTGAGGGGGAAGTCCTATAATTCACCCCTCCACTTT.